This TCR beta chain came from a study of blood T cell repertoires in COVID-19. Assay used: immunoSEQ multiplex PCR; TCRdb lists only in-frame clones, some missing. This repertoire shows over 150,000 clones, around 86% found once; its top ten account for roughly 8.7%. The CDR3 consists of 18 residues. Trimming removed 5 bases from V and 3 bases from J; junction bases left unmatched: 8. Germline V gives CDR1 SGHTA, CDR2 FQGTGA. The sequence was obtained from a man between 45 and 60 years old with active or convalescent COVID-19. V and J are TRBV7-3 and TRBJ2-1; 15 bases map to TRBD2. The sample taken for sequencing was peripheral blood. CDR3 in DNA: TGTGCCAGCAGCACAAACGGACTAGCGGGAGGGTTCTACAATGAGCAGTTCTTC. Protein product: CASSTNGLAGGFYNEQFF.